This T cell receptor (beta chain) was profiled in a study of blood T cells in healthy people across ages (dated by TCRdb to the mid-2010s). Looking at the study overall: In model experiments, template switching captured about one uniquely barcoded TCR beta cDNA molecule for every two T cells. To track age-related changes in TCR beta repertoire diversity, the study relied on deep sequencing normalized with unique cDNA molecular identifiers. Four age groups were formed from the donors: young (average approximately 15 years), middle-aged (around 37), aged (62) and long-lived (more than 75). Donors of different ages were randomly distributed across sequencing lanes to avoid experimental bias. For two donors (one aged 18 to 30 and one aged 80 or older), the study analyzed two additional independent replicas of 1 million unique cDNA reads from the same blood draw. What the work shows at the level of the full study, not this receptor alone: Because donor CMV infection status was unknown, age-related changes in expanded clonotypes were potentially confounded. Conclusive comparison of naive and antigen-experienced compartments was prevented by the profiling of bulk unsorted PBMCs. As age increased, observed TCR beta diversity per million T cells dropped in a roughly linear way, and a significant reduction was already evident by age roughly 36. The long-lived group showed more naive CD4+ T cells, fewer expanded clones and increased TCR diversity than the aged group, suggesting age selection. Observed TCR beta diversity correlated strongly with the percentage of naive T cells measured by flow cytometry. Total diversity estimates from one million sequenced T cells were considered lower bounds and underestimates.

Counted from cysteine to phenylalanine, this CDR3 has 11 amino acids. The sequence is cut down to CDR3 DNA, 33 bases in frame from base 1. V trim: 5 bases; J trim: 7 bases; unmatched bases: 2. Sequences DFQATT (CDR1) and SNEGSKA (CDR2) are obtained from the germline V gene (reference sequence). Library preparation employed 5' RACE. Data came from an Illumina HiSeq 2500. A second PCR of about 6 to 11 cycles was performed with a sample-barcoded 5' primer and a J-beta primer mix. A unique molecular identifier was introduced onto each TCR beta cDNA molecule by a template-switch 5' adaptor carrying 12 random nucleotides. At least 3 million CDR3-containing paired-end reads were obtained from each sample. First-strand cDNA was synthesized from all RNA with the Mint cDNA synthesis kit, primed by a TRBC-specific oligonucleotide. After uracil-DNA glycosylase treatment, a first 18-cycle PCR used universal primers M1SS and BC2_uni_R on all cDNA. The source study handled its data this way. Normalization of each sample was performed by random selection of 1 million high-quality reads, each carrying a distinct molecular identifier. Instead of being binned into consensus sequences, reads with shared molecular identifiers were discarded. MiTCR, run with a Q25 quality threshold and the strictest error-elimination algorithm, handled CDR3 identification, clonotype clustering and error correction. Lower-bound total TCR beta diversity was estimated with a nonparametric unseen species model using Euler transformation. TCRdb cleaned the public reads at Q25 with fastp, built clones with MiXCR and kept in-frame beta chains. Here each entry gathers all rows of one CDR3 protein and keeps the most common genes and DNA. The V and J calls here are based on TCRdb, not the publication. The sample profile shows over 600,000 distinct CDR3 sequences; about half of them were found once. The top ten hold around 18% of the sample.

This clonotype was counted many times. Its antigen has not been determined. Nothing much larger sits one base from this clone, and base qualities are not available. The donors were about 40 Caucasian individuals from Russia, aged 6 to 90 years, who were systemically healthy. Around 10 milliliters of peripheral blood were collected from each donor into EDTA-treated Vacutainer tubes. Ficoll-Paque density-gradient centrifugation was used to isolate PBMCs, with at least 6.5 million per sample. Trizol reagent was used to extract total RNA from PBMCs, with at least 6 micrograms per sample. Naive CD45RAhigh/CD27high T cell percentages were measured by flow cytometry on a PBMC aliquot from every donor.

The sequence derives from a man older than 75 in good health. The sequence is built from TRBV20-1 and TRBJ2-1, with 7 junctional bases fitting TRBD1. Sequences were obtained from blood. The CDR3 in this case is CSAYRGNEQFF. The DNA is TGCAGTGCTTACAGGGGAAATGAGCAGTTCTTC.